These 13 T cell receptor beta chains were all obtained from the same sample, sequenced in a study of identical twins. TCRdb re-derived calls from the 5' RACE reads in MiXCR, one entry per CDR3 protein. The table has about 730,000 distinct CDR3 sequences, less than 25% seen once. This sample also appeared in a second study, on T cells expressing NK-cell markers.

Sequenced: PBMCs. The receptors derive from a woman between 18 and 29 years old in good health.

This clonotype was observed once. The CDR3, as DNA: TGTGCCAGCAGTTTATCGATCCCCACTAGCGGTGGTACGCAGTATTTT. Its translation: CASSLSIPTSGGTQYF. V gene TRBV27 combines with J gene TRBJ2-3; TRBD2 matches at 8 bases. Germline CDR1 reads MNHEY; CDR2 reads SMNVEV (reference sequence). The CDR3 sequence is 16 residues long. V lost 0 bases to trimming and J lost 8 bases; unmatched junction nucleotides: 10.

V is TRBV20-1 and J is TRBJ1-6; D is possibly TRBD1 (5 bases). The CDR3 consists of 13 residues. Germline-derived CDR1 and CDR2 are DFQATT and SNEGSKA (reference sequence). Trimming cost V 6 bases and J 6 bases, with 12 bases left between them. In DNA, the CDR3 is TGCAGTGCAAGGGACTTCGCTAATTCACCCCTCCACTTT. Protein sequence: CSARDFANSPLHF.

J is TRBJ2-7 and V is TRBV29-1; tentatively, D is TRBD2 (6 bases). V gave up 4 bases and J gave up 0 bases, with 10 bases separating them. CDR1 and CDR2 (germline): SQVTM, ANQGSEA. The CDR3 is 13 amino acids. CDR3 sequence reads: CSVVPGSSYEQYF. DNA of the CDR3: TGCAGCGTTGTCCCCGGGAGCTCCTACGAGCAGTACTTC.

This clonotype showed up just a few times. The V call is TRBV5-1, the J call TRBJ2-7, with TRBD1 as a possible D gene (6 bases). V lost 0 bases to trimming and J lost 6 bases, with 16 bases between them. This CDR3 has 15 amino acids. Germline lookup yields CDR1 SGHRS and CDR2 YFSETQ. This CDR3 is CASSLAPQGFVEQYF. CDR3 sequence (DNA): TGCGCCAGCAGCTTGGCTCCCCAGGGGTTTGTCGAGCAGTACTTC.

This sequence joins TRBV7-6 and TRBJ2-7, with D unresolved. The CDR3 consists of 17 residues. In germline, CDR1 is SGHVS, CDR2 FNYEAQ. Trimming shortened V by 6 bases and J by 4 bases, and 25 bases separated the two germline ends. CDR3 sequence reads: CASSSNAGPRASYEQYF. CDR3 in DNA: TGTGCCAGCAGTTCCAATGCCGGGCCAAGGGCGTCATACGAGCAGTACTTC. The whole variable domain, filled in from reference TRBV7-6 and TRBJ2-7, reads GAGVSQSPRYKVTKRGQDVALRCDPISGHVSLYWYRQALGQGPEFLTYFNYEAQQDKSGLPNDRFSAERPEGSISTLTIQRTEQRDSAMYRCASSSNAGPRASYEQYFGPGTRLTVT.

This clonotype was counted only a few times. The chain carries TRBV7-2 and TRBJ2-1, with a weak D call TRBD2 (6 bases). V dropped 1 base and J dropped 0 bases, with 7 bases sitting between them. The CDR3 has 15 residues. CDR1 SGHTA and CDR2 FQGNSA come from the germline V gene. This CDR3 reads CASSLVADSYNEQFF. The CDR3 region has the DNA TGTGCCAGCAGCTTAGTAGCGGACTCCTACAATGAGCAGTTCTTC. The full variable domain, rest sourced from reference TRBV7-2 and TRBJ2-1, is GAGVSQSPSNKVTEKGKDVELRCDPISGHTALYWYRQSLGQGLEFLIYFQGNSAPDKSGLPSDRFSAERTGGSVSTLTIQRTQQEDSAVYLCASSLVADSYNEQFFGPGTRLTVL.

The chain couples TRBV12-5 to TRBJ2-2, with TRBD2 as a possible D gene (5 bases). V lost 4 bases and J lost 9, with 15 bases in between. Germline V gives CDR1 LGHNT, CDR2 FRNRAP. This CDR3 is built from 14 residues. DNA of the CDR3: TGTGCTAGTGGTTCGGGGTCAATGGGTAGGGAGCTGTTTTTT. Translated, it gives CASGSGSMGRELFF. Combining the CDR3 with reference TRBV12-5 and TRBJ2-2 gives the whole variable domain DARVTQTPRHKVTEMGQEVTMRCQPILGHNTVFWYRQTMMQGLELLAYFRNRAPLDDSGMPKDRFSAEMPDATLATLKIQPSEPRDSAVYFCASGSGSMGRELFFGEGSRLTVL.

In this sample, this clonotype turned up a few times. The genes are TRBV5-1 and TRBJ2-7; D might be TRBD1 or TRBD2, each matching 5 bases. Germline V lookup: CDR1 SGHRS, CDR2 YFSETQ. CDR3 length equals 13 residues. The ends were cut back, 0 bases at V and 5 bases at J, with 9 bases in the middle. The CDR3 region has the DNA TGCGCCAGCAGCTTGGAGAGGGGCAACGAGCAGTACTTC. Protein: CASSLERGNEQYF.

This clonotype was picked up many times. The chain links TRBV28 to TRBJ2-7; 7 bases match TRBD2. The trim removed 3 bases at V and 4 bases at J, leaving 9 bases unmatched. The CDR3 contains 15 residues. Looked up from germline, CDR1 is MDHEN and CDR2 is SYDVKM. The CDR3 DNA follows: TGTGCCAGCAGTTTCCGCCCGGGAGGAATATACGAGCAGTACTTC. Amino acid sequence: CASSFRPGGIYEQYF.

This clonotype was counted only a few times. The genes are TRBV12-3 or TRBV12-4 and TRBJ2-3; D is undetermined. The CDR3 has 16 residues. V was pared by 6 bases and J by 0 bases, with 16 bases between. CDR3 protein: CASSSAVSPSTDTQYF. The CDR3 DNA reads TGTGCCAGCAGCTCTGCGGTCAGCCCTAGCACAGATACGCAGTATTTT.

The chain uses TRBV5-6 and TRBJ2-3; D gene ambiguous. The germline gives CDR1 SGHDT, CDR2 YYEEEE. The V gene lost 0 bases and the J gene lost 3 bases, with 11 bases spanning the gap. The CDR3 length is 15 residues. The CDR3 here is CASSLVGKRTDTQYF. The CDR3 region has the DNA TGTGCCAGCAGCTTGGTAGGGAAGAGGACAGATACGCAGTATTTT.

The rearrangement links TRBV6-2 or TRBV6-3 to TRBJ2-7, with 7 nucleotides matching TRBD1. There are 13 residues in the CDR3. The germline V gene encodes CDR1 MNHEY and CDR2 SVGEGT. J gave up 6 bases and V 6 bases, and 8 bases lay outside the gene matches. DNA for the CDR3: TGTGCCAGCAGGCGAACAGGGGCAGGCGAGCAGTACTTC. This sequence encodes CASRRTGAGEQYF.

In this sample, this clonotype turned up many times. V is TRBV27 and J is TRBJ1-2; D is ambiguous. The CDR3 is made up of 13 amino acids. The V gene lost 6 bases and the J gene lost 4 bases, with 12 bases spanning the gap. Germline lookup yields CDR1 MNHEY and CDR2 SMNVEV (reference sequence). DNA for the CDR3: TGTGCCAGCAGCGTTTTTGCTGGCTATGGCTACACCTTC. The encoded protein is CASSVFAGYGYTF.